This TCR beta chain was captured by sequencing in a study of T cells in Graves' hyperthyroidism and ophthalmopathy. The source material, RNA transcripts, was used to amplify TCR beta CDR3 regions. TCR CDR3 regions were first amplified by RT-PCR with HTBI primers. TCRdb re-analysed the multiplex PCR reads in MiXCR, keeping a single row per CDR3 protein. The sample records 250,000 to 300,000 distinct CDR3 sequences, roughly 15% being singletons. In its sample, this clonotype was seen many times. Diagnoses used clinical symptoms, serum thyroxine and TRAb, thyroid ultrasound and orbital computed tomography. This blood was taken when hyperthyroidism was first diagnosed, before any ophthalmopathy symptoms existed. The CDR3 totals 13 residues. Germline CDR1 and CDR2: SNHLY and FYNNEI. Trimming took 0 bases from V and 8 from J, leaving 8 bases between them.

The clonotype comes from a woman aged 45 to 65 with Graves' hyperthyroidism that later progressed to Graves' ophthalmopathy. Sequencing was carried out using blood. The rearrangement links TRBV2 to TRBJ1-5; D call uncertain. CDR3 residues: CASSEAGWEPQHF. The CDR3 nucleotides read TGTGCCAGCAGTGAAGCTGGGTGGGAGCCCCAGCATTTT.